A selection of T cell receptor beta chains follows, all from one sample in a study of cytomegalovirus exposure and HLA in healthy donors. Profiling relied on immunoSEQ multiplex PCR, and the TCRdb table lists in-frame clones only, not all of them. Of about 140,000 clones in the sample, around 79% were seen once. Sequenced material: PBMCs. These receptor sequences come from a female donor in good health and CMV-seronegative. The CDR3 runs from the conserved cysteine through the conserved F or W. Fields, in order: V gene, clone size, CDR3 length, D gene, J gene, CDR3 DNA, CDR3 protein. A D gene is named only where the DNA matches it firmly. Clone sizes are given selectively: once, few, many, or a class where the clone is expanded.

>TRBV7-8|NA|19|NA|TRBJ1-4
TGTGCCAGCAGCCCCCGCTGGACAGCCAAGCCTGCAACTAATGAAAAACTGTTTTTT
CASSPRWTAKPATNEKLFF
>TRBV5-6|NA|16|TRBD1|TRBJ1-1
TGTGCCAGCAGCCGATGGACAGGGGGGATGAACACTGAAGCTTTCTTT
CASSRWTGGMNTEAFF
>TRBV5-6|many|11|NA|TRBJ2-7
TGTGCCAGCAGCGCGGCCTACGAGCAGTACTTC
CASSAAYEQYF
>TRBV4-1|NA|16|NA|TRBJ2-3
TGCGCCAGCAGCCAAGAATTGGCGGTCGTCGCAGATACGCAGTATTTT
CASSQELAVVADTQYF
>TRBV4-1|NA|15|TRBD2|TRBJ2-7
TGCGCCAGCAGCCCCTTTGGGCGGGAGAGCGACGAGCAGTACTTC
CASSPFGRESDEQYF
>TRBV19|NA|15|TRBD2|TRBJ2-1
TGTGCCAGTAACGGGCGGGAGCGAGGTCGTGATGAGCAGTTCTTC
CASNGRERGRDEQFF
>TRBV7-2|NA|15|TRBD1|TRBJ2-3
TGTGCCAGCAGCTCGGGACAGGGGAGGGCAGATACGCAGTATTTT
CASSSGQGRADTQYF
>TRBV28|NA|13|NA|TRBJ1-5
TGTGCCAGCAGCGGGGGAGCTAATCAGCCCCAGCATTTT
CASSGGANQPQHF
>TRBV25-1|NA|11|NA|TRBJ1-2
TGTGCCAGCAGTGAGTCTCTGGGCTACACCTTC
CASSESLGYTF
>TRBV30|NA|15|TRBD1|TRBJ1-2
TGTGCCTGGAGTGGGGGGACAGGTTTTATCTATGGCTACACCTTC
CAWSGGTGFIYGYTF
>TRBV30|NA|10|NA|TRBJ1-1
TGTGCCTGGAATTCGGCTGAAGCTTTCTTT
CAWNSAEAFF
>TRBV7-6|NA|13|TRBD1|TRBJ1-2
TGTGCCAGCGGGGGGACAGGGGTCGGAGGCTACACCTTC
CASGGTGVGGYTF
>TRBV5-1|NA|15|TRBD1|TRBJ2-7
TGCGCCAGCAGCTTTCAAGGACAGGATACCTACGAGCAGTACTTC
CASSFQGQDTYEQYF
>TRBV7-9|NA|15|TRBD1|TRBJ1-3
TGTGCCAGCAGCTTGAGGACAGGAGGGGGAAACACCATATATTTT
CASSLRTGGGNTIYF
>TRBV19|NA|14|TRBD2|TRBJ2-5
TGTGCCAGTTCCCCTAGCGGTCGGGCAGAGACCCAGTACTTC
CASSPSGRAETQYF
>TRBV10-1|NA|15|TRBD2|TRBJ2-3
TGCGCCAGCAGCCGAGATGGACTAGCGGGAGATACGCAGTATTTT
CASSRDGLAGDTQYF
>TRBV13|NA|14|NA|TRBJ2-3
TGTGCCAGCAGCTTACGGGGGAGTTCGGATACGCAGTATTTT
CASSLRGSSDTQYF
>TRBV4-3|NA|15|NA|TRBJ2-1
TGCGCCAGCAGCCCCCGGACTGGGCCGGGGAATGAGCAGTTCTTC
CASSPRTGPGNEQFF
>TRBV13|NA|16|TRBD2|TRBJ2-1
TGTGCCAGCAGCTTATCCGGGGGGGCTTCTTGGAATGAGCAGTTCTTC
CASSLSGGASWNEQFF
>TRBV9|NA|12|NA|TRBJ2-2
TGTGCCAGCAGCGACAGAACCGGGGAGCTGTTTTTT
CASSDRTGELFF
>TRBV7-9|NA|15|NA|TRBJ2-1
TGTGCCAGCAGCTTCCTGGCAGACTCCTACAATGAGCAGTTCTTC
CASSFLADSYNEQFF
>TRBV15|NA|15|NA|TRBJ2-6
TGTGCCACCAGCACACTGAACTCTGGGGCCAACGTCCTGACTTTC
CATSTLNSGANVLTF
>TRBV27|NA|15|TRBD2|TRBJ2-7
TGTGCCAGCAGTTCTCCTAGCGGGAGCATCTACGAGCAGTACTTC
CASSSPSGSIYEQYF
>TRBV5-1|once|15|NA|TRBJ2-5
TGCGCCAGCAGCTTTACTTCGTCAGGGGAGGAGACCCAGTACTTC
CASSFTSSGEETQYF
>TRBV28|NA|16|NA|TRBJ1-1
TGTGCCAGCGGGCCCAGGGCCCCCTGGGGGAACACTGAAGCTTTCTTT
CASGPRAPWGNTEAFF
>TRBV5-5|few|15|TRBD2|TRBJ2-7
TGTGCCAGCAGCTTGCGAGGCGGGGGGGTCGACGAGCAGTACTTC
CASSLRGGGVDEQYF
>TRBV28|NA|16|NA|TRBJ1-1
TGTGCCAGCAGTTTAATGTTTGAGGGTATTGACACTGAAGCTTTCTTT
CASSLMFEGIDTEAFF
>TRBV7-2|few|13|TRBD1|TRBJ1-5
TGTGCCAGCAGCTTGACAGGGCGGCAGCCCCAGCATTTT
CASSLTGRQPQHF
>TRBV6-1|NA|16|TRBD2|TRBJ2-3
TGTGCCAGCAGTGAACTCTTAGCGGGGGGGGGAGATACGCAGTATTTT
CASSELLAGGGDTQYF
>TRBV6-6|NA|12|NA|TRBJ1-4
TGTGCCAGCAGTTACCGAGCTGAAAAACTGTTTTTT
CASSYRAEKLFF
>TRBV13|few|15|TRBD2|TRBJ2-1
TGTGCCAGCGCGCCCGGGACTAGCGGGACTAGCGAGCAGTTCTTC
CASAPGTSGTSEQFF
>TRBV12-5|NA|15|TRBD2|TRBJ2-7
TGTGCTAGTGGCGCAGCTAGCGGGGACTTGGGCGAGCAGTACTTC
CASGAASGDLGEQYF
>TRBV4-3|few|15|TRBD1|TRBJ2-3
TGCGCCAGCAGCCAAGATGGGGACAGTGAAGATACGCAGTATTTT
CASSQDGDSEDTQYF
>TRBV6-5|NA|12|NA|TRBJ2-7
TGTGCCAGCAAACGGAGCTCCTACGAGCAGTACTTC
CASKRSSYEQYF
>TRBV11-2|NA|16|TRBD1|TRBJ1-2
TGTGCCAGCTTTCTCGGGACAGGGGGCTCATGGTATGGCTACACCTTC
CASFLGTGGSWYGYTF
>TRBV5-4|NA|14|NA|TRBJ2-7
TGTGCCAGCAGCTCACGGACAGATTCCTACGAGCAGTACTTC
CASSSRTDSYEQYF
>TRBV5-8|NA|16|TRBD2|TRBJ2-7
TGTGCCAGCAGCTTGAGCCTAGCGGCTTTGTCCTACGAGCAGTACTTC
CASSLSLAALSYEQYF
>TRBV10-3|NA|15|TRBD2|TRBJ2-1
TGTGCCATCAAGAACCCCAGCGGGAGAAAGAATGAGCAGTTCTTC
CAIKNPSGRKNEQFF
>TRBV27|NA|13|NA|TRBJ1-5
TGTGCCAGCAGTTCAGGATATTCCCAGCCCCAGCATTTT
CASSSGYSQPQHF
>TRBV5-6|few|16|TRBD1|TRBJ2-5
TGTGCCAGCAGCTTCAGTGGGACAGGGTTCGGGGAGACCCAGTACTTC
CASSFSGTGFGETQYF
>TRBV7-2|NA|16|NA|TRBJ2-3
TGTGCCAGCAGCTTAAGTGCGTCGGAGGGCACAGATACGCAGTATTTT
CASSLSASEGTDTQYF
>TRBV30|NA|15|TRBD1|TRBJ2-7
TGTGCCTGGAGTGTTATACAGGGGCTTATATACGAGCAGTACTTC
CAWSVIQGLIYEQYF
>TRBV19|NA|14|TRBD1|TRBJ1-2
TGTGCCAGTAGTAAAGGACAGGTTAACTATGGCTACACCTTC
CASSKGQVNYGYTF
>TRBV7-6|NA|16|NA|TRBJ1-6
TGTGCCAGCAGCTTAGGGCGGGGTGGGGATTTTTCACCCCTCCACTTT
CASSLGRGGDFSPLHF
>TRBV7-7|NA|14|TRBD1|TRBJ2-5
TGTGCTAGCAGCCGGGACAGGGGGGGAGAGACCCAGTACTTC
CASSRDRGGETQYF
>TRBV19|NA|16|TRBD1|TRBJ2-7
TGTGCCAGTAGAGTGGGTAGACAGGGGAGCTCCTACGAGCAGTACTTC
CASRVGRQGSSYEQYF
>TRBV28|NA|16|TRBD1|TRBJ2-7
TGTGCCAGCAGCCCCCGACGACAGGGGAGGAACTACGAGCAGTACTTC
CASSPRRQGRNYEQYF
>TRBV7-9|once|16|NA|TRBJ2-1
TGTGCCAGCAGCCCCGGACAGTGGAGCTCCTACAATGAGCAGTTCTTC
CASSPGQWSSYNEQFF
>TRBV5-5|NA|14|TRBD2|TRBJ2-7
TGTGCCAGCAGCTTAACTAGCGGGAGTTACGAGCAGTACTTC
CASSLTSGSYEQYF
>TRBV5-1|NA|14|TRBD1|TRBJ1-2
TGCGCCAGCAGCTTGGGTACAGGGGGCGATGGCTACACCTTC
CASSLGTGGDGYTF
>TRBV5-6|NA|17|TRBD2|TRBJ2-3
TGTGCCAGCAGCGCCACCTCCTGGACTAGCGGGGGTGATACGCAGTATTTT
CASSATSWTSGGDTQYF
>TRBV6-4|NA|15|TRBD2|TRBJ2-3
TGTGCCAGCAGTGAATTAACTAGCGGGGTGGATACGCAGTATTTT
CASSELTSGVDTQYF
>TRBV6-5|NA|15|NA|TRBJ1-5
TGTGCCAGCAGTTACTCGAGCGGGTCCGGACAGCCCCAGCATTTT
CASSYSSGSGQPQHF
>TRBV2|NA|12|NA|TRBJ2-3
TGTGCCAGCAGCCTAGGGGTTGATACGCAGTATTTT
CASSLGVDTQYF
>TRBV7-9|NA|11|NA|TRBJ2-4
TGTGCCACAAAGGGGGGGAACATTCAGTACTTC
CATKGGNIQYF